These T cell receptor beta chains were read from a single sample in a study of T cells in Graves' hyperthyroidism and ophthalmopathy. TCRdb recomputed calls from the multiplex PCR reads with MiXCR, one row per CDR3 protein. Of a few hundred thousand distinct CDR3 sequences listed, 15% to 18% are singletons. Material: blood. The receptors shown here come from a woman in her 30s with Graves' hyperthyroidism. Both conserved end residues are part of each CDR3. D genes are given only for firm matches. Clone sizes are given selectively: once, few, many, or a class where the clone is expanded.

TRBD1	TRBV30	many	TRBJ1-3	CARQGASGNTIYF	TGTGCAAGGCAGGGGGCGTCTGGAAACACCATATATTTT
.	TRBV10-3	few	TRBJ1-1	CAISDQGMNTEAFF	TGTGCCATCAGTGACCAGGGTATGAACACTGAAGCTTTCTTT
TRBD2	TRBV20-1	.	TRBJ2-1	CSARDVFTSGSTGHNEQFF	TGCAGTGCTAGAGATGTTTTTACTAGCGGGAGTACCGGCCACAATGAGCAGTTCTTC
TRBD2	TRBV24-1	many	TRBJ2-1	CATSDLGLVDNEQFF	TGTGCCACCAGTGACCTCGGACTAGTGGACAATGAGCAGTTCTTC
.	TRBV20-1	many	TRBJ1-5	CSAPTAGWGGQPQHF	TGCAGTGCTCCCACGGCGGGCTGGGGTGGTCAGCCCCAGCATTTT
TRBD1	TRBV20-1	few	TRBJ2-5	CSAGTGAGQETQYF	TGCAGTGCTGGCACAGGGGCCGGTCAAGAGACCCAGTACTTC
.	TRBV5-6	.	TRBJ2-2	CASSLRGVKTGELFF	TGTGCCAGCAGCTTGCGAGGGGTAAAGACCGGGGAGCTGTTTTTT
TRBD1	TRBV20-1	.	TRBJ1-4	CSAVGQGQVLGNEKLFF	TGCAGTGCCGTCGGACAGGGCCAGGTTTTGGGGAATGAAAAACTGTTTTTT
TRBD1	TRBV30	.	TRBJ1-1	CASNQGGTEAFF	TGTGCCTCCAATCAGGGGGGCACTGAAGCTTTCTTT
TRBD1	TRBV27	.	TRBJ2-1	CASSPRQGSSYNEQFF	TGTGCCAGCAGTCCAAGACAGGGGAGCTCCTACAATGAGCAGTTCTTC
.	TRBV29-1	.	TRBJ1-4	CSVQDKGPNEKLFF	TGCAGCGTCCAAGACAAGGGCCCTAATGAAAAACTGTTTTTT
.	TRBV27	many	TRBJ2-7	CASSKATDAAAYEQYF	TGTGCCAGCAGTAAAGCCACCGATGCGGCCGCCTACGAGCAGTACTTC
TRBD2	TRBV11-2	many	TRBJ2-7	CASSPGAGGPYEQYF	TGTGCCAGCAGCCCGGGGGCGGGAGGGCCCTACGAGCAGTACTTC
TRBD2	TRBV5-1	.	TRBJ2-2	CASSLTSGRPTGELFF	TGCGCCAGCAGCTTAACTAGCGGGAGGCCCACCGGGGAGCTGTTTTTT
.	TRBV7-2	.	TRBJ2-2	CASTAARQNTGELFF	TGTGCCAGCACCGCAGCTCGACAGAACACCGGGGAGCTGTTTTTT
.	TRBV4-1	.	TRBJ2-3	CASSLRSLDTQYF	TGCGCCAGCAGCCTCCGGTCCCTAGATACGCAGTATTTT
.	TRBV7-2	many	TRBJ2-7	CASRRDSFSPEQYF	TGTGCCAGCCGGAGGGACAGTTTTTCCCCCGAGCAGTACTTC
.	TRBV12-3/TRBV12-4	.	TRBJ2-1	CASRDPTYNEQFF	TGTGCCAGCAGGGACCCCACTTACAATGAGCAGTTCTTC
.	TRBV7-3	.	TRBJ1-6	CASSLGSLRGRVISPLHF	TGTGCCAGCAGCTTAGGGAGTCTACGGGGAAGGGTTATTTCACCCCTCCACTTT
TRBD1	TRBV27	.	TRBJ2-7	CASSVRTGSYEQYF	TGTGCCAGCAGTGTAAGGACAGGAAGCTACGAGCAGTACTTC
.	TRBV5-1	.	TRBJ2-7	CASSFALADYEQYF	TGCGCCAGCAGCTTTGCACTAGCTGACTACGAGCAGTACTTC
.	TRBV27	.	TRBJ1-6	CASSYSDPGSSYNSPLHF	TGTGCCAGCAGTTACTCGGACCCGGGAAGCTCCTATAATTCACCCCTCCACTTT
.	TRBV20-1	.	TRBJ2-7	CSARGALKRYEQCF	TGCAGTGCTAGAGGGGCTTTGAAGCGGTACGAGCAGTGCTTC
TRBD1	TRBV29-1	many	TRBJ1-1	CSVEGTVRRTTNTEAFF	TGCAGCGTTGAGGGGACAGTCCGTCGAACGACGAACACTGAAGCTTTCTTT
.	TRBV13	few	TRBJ2-3	CASSFYSNTDTQYF	TGTGCCAGCAGCTTTTACAGCAACACAGATACGCAGTATTTT
.	TRBV4-1	.	TRBJ1-1	CTSSDRNMNTEAFF	TGCACCAGCAGCGACAGGAATATGAACACTGAAGCTTTCTTT
.	TRBV7-2	few	TRBJ2-1	CASSLVGGGGDNEQFF	TGTGCCAGCAGCTTAGTAGGGGGCGGGGGTGACAATGAGCAGTTCTTC
TRBD2	TRBV6-2/TRBV6-3	few	TRBJ2-1	CASSYRAGGFSVQFF	TGTGCCAGCAGTTACCGAGCGGGAGGGTTTTCAGTGCAGTTCTTC
.	TRBV10-3	.	TRBJ1-1	CAISDLGQGGDEAFF	TGTGCCATCAGTGATTTGGGGCAGGGCGGCGACGAAGCTTTCTTT
TRBD1	TRBV11-2	many	TRBJ2-7	CASSLGTGLGEQYF	TGTGCCAGCAGCTTAGGGACAGGGCTTGGCGAGCAGTACTTC
.	TRBV4-1	many	TRBJ2-2	CASSLQKNFPGELFF	TGCGCCAGCAGCCTCCAAAAGAACTTCCCCGGGGAGCTGTTTTTT
TRBD2	TRBV7-3	.	TRBJ2-1	CASSPFVGSGYNEQFF	TGTGCCAGCAGCCCATTCGTGGGTAGCGGGTACAATGAGCAGTTCTTC
.	TRBV5-4	.	TRBJ2-3	CAGSLVLDTQYF	TGTGCCGGCAGCTTGGTTTTGGATACGCAGTATTTT
TRBD1	TRBV7-9	many	TRBJ2-7	CASSLGTGGFDEQYF	TGTGCCAGCAGCTTAGGGACAGGGGGCTTTGATGAGCAGTACTTC
.	TRBV3-1	many	TRBJ2-5	CASSQGTDQETQYF	TGTGCCAGCAGCCAAGGCACTGACCAAGAGACCCAGTACTTC
TRBD1	TRBV18	.	TRBJ2-1	CASSPSTAGTGNNEQFF	TGTGCCAGCTCACCCAGTACAGCCGGGACAGGGAACAATGAGCAGTTCTTC
TRBD2	TRBV7-9	.	TRBJ2-5	CASSLRRTSGTQETQYF	TGTGCCAGCAGCTTAAGAAGGACTAGCGGGACCCAAGAGACCCAGTACTTC
.	TRBV18	many	TRBJ2-3	CASSPLHEADTQYF	TGTGCCAGCTCACCACTCCACGAGGCAGATACGCAGTATTTT
TRBD2	TRBV6-2/TRBV6-3	many	TRBJ2-1	CASSYLGLAGREQFF	TGTGCCAGCAGTTACTTGGGACTAGCAGGCCGTGAGCAGTTCTTC
TRBD1	TRBV5-1	.	TRBJ1-3	CASSATGAADLSGNTIYF	TGTGCCAGCAGCGCGACAGGGGCCGCCGACCTGTCTGGAAACACCATATATTTT
.	TRBV20-1	many	TRBJ2-1	CSVTGTYNEQFF	TGCAGTGTTACCGGGACGTACAATGAGCAGTTCTTC
.	TRBV5-1	many	TRBJ2-7	CASSFAPTYEQYF	TGCGCCAGCAGCTTCGCCCCTACCTACGAGCAGTACTTC
.	TRBV27	many	TRBJ2-1	CASRDLAIGNEQFF	TGTGCCAGCAGGGATCTAGCAATTGGCAATGAGCAGTTCTTC
TRBD1	TRBV10-2	few	TRBJ2-7	CASTGTGIYEQYF	TGCGCCAGCACCGGGACAGGGATCTACGAGCAGTACTTC
.	TRBV7-2	.	TRBJ2-1	CASSLVGTWEQFF	TGTGCCAGCAGCTTAGTGGGGACTTGGGAGCAGTTCTTC
.	TRBV7-2	many	TRBJ2-2	CASKPPGSTGELFF	TGTGCCAGCAAACCCCCGGGATCAACCGGGGAGCTGTTTTTT
.	TRBV4-2	.	TRBJ2-5	CASSQVWSGQLLLGTQYF	TGTGCCAGCAGCCAAGTTTGGAGCGGGCAATTACTACTTGGGACCCAGTACTTC